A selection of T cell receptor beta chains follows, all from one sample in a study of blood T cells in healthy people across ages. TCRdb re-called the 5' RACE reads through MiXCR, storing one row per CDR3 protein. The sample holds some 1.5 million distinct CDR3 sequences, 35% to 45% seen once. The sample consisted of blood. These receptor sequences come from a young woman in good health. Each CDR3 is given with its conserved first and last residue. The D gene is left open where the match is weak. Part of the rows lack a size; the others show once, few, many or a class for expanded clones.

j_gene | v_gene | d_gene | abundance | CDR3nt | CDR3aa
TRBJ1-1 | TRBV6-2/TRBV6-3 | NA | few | TGTGCCAGCAGTCCCCACCGTCGGGGGTCCGGTGGGAACACTGAAGCTTTCTTT | CASSPHRRGSGGNTEAFF
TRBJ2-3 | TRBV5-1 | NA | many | TGCGCCAGCAGCTTCAAAGGGGCGTCCACAGATACGCAGTATTTT | CASSFKGASTDTQYF
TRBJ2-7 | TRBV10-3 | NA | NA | TGTGCCATCAGTGGGCTCAACGAGCAGTACTTC | CAISGLNEQYF
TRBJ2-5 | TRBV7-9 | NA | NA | TGTGCCAGCACTCCCAGGGTGAACGAAGAGACCCAGTACTTC | CASTPRVNEETQYF
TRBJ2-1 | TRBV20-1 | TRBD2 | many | TGCAGTGCTGTTATGACTAGCGGGAGATCTTACAATGAGCAGTTCTTC | CSAVMTSGRSYNEQFF
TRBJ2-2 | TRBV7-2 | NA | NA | TGTGCCAGCAGCCCGGACTTTGCCGGGGAGCTGTTTTTT | CASSPDFAGELFF
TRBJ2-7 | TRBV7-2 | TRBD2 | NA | TGTGCCAGCAGCTTTCATCCTAGCGGAGTCTCCTACGAGCAGTACTTC | CASSFHPSGVSYEQYF
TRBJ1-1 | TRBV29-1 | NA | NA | TGCAGCTCTTGGGGGTCGGTGAACACTGAAGCTTTCTTT | CSSWGSVNTEAFF
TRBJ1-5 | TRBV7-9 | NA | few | TGTGCCAGCAGCTTAAGTAGGGGAGGACCGGGGAGCAATCAGCCCCAGCATTTT | CASSLSRGGPGSNQPQHF
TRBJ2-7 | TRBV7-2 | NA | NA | TGTGCCAGCAGCTCCAAAATTGAGCAGTACTTC | CASSSKIEQYF
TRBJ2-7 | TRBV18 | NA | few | TGTGCCAGCTCACCACTCGGGCACGAGCAGTACTTC | CASSPLGHEQYF
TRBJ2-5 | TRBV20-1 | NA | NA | TGCAGTGCACTAGGTAGAGAGACCCAGTACTTC | CSALGRETQYF
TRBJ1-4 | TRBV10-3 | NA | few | TGTGCCATCAGTGAGTGGGCTAATGAAAAACTGTTTTTT | CAISEWANEKLFF
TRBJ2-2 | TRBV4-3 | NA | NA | TGCGCCAGCAGCCAAGACGGTTCGGGTATGGCCGGGGAGCTGTTTTTT | CASSQDGSGMAGELFF
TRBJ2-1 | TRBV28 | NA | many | TGTGCCAGCAGTTTGGCGCGTTTGAGCTCCTACAATGAGCAGTTCTTC | CASSLARLSSYNEQFF
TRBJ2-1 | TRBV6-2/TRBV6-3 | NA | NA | TGTGCCAGCAGTTACGGAAATCCTACCAATGAGCAGTTCTTC | CASSYGNPTNEQFF
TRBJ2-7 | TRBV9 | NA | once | TGTGCCAGCAGCGTAGATCTAGCGCCTTCCTACGAGCAGTACTTC | CASSVDLAPSYEQYF
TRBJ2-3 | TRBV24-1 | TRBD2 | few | TGTGCCACCAGTGATGGCCCGGGAGGGCCTAAGAATACGCAGTATTTT | CATSDGPGGPKNTQYF
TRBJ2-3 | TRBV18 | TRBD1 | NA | TGTGCCAGCTCACGACAGGGCGCTACTAGCACAGATACGCAGTATTTT | CASSRQGATSTDTQYF
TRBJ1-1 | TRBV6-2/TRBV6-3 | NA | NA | TGTGCCAGCAGTTATTACAAGCTTTGGGGTGAAGCTTTCTTT | CASSYYKLWGEAFF
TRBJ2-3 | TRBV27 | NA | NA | TGTGCCAGCAGGGACCCGCGGGGTACGCAGTATTTT | CASRDPRGTQYF
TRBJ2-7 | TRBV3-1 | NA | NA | TGTGCCAGCAGCCAAGATTGGGTAGTTACCCAGTACTTC | CASSQDWVVTQYF
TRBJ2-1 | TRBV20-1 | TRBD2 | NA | TGCAGTGCTAGTCCAGCGGGGCTTAAGCAGTTCTTC | CSASPAGLKQFF
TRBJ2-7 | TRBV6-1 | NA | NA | TGTGCCAGCAGTGAATTGGGGACGAAGAAACCCGAGCAGTACTTC | CASSELGTKKPEQYF
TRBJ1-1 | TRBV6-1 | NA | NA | TGTGCCAGCCGAGCTCCAGGGAACACTGAAGCTTTCTTT | CASRAPGNTEAFF
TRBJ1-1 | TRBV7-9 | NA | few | TGTGCCAGCAGCGTGTCCCGTTACACTGAAGCTTTCTTT | CASSVSRYTEAFF
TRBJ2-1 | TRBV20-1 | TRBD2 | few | TGCAGTGCCTTACCTAGCGGGCGCCACTCCTACAATGAGCAGTTCTTC | CSALPSGRHSYNEQFF
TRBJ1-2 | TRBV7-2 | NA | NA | TGTGCCAGCAGCCCCCGGGCCAGGGATGGCTACACCTTC | CASSPRARDGYTF
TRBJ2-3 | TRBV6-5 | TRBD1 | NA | TGTGCCAGCAGTTGCCGCCGGACAGGGGGCTCGAGCACAGATACGCAGTATTTT | CASSCRRTGGSSTDTQYF
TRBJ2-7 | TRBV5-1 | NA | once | TGCGCCAGCAGCTTGCCAGTACCTGACTACGAGCAGTACTTC | CASSLPVPDYEQYF
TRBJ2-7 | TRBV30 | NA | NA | TGTGCCGCGTCGATTAAGAATGAGCAGTACTTC | CAASIKNEQYF
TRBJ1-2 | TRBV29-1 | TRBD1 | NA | TGCAGCGTTGAAGACCGGGACAGGGGCGGCTACACCTTC | CSVEDRDRGGYTF
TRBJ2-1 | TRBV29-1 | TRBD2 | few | TGCAGCGTGAGATCCGGGACTAGCGGAGCCAATGAGCAGTTCTTC | CSVRSGTSGANEQFF
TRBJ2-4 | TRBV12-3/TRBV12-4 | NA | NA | TGTGCCAGCAGTTTCAGTGTCCCCATTCAGTACTTC | CASSFSVPIQYF
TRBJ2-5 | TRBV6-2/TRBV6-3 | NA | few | TGTGCCAGCAGCCACGGGCGAGAAGAGACCCAGTACTTC | CASSHGREETQYF
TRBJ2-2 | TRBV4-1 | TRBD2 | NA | TGCGCCAGCAGCTGGGGACTAGCCCGGCCCAATGGGGAGCTGCTTTTT | CASSWGLARPNGELLF
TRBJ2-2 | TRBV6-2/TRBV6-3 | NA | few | TGTGCCAGCAGTTACTCCCTAGCTGACACCGGGGAGCTGTTTTTT | CASSYSLADTGELFF
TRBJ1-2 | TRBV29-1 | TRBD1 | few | TGCAGCGCAGGGACAGAAATCTATGGCTACACCTTC | CSAGTEIYGYTF
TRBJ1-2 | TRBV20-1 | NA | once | TGCAGTGCTAGAGACCCAGGGAGAGGTGGCTACACCTTC | CSARDPGRGGYTF
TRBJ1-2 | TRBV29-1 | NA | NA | TGCAGCGTTACGCCCTTTGGGTTCGGGGGTGCCCTGAACTATGGCTACACCTTC | CSVTPFGFGGALNYGYTF
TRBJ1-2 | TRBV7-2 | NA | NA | TGTGCCAGCAGACCATCGGACAGATTTTATGGCTACACCTTC | CASRPSDRFYGYTF
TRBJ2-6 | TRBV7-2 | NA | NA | TGTGCCAGCAGCTTTGTCGAATACTCTGGGGCCAACGTCCTGACTTTC | CASSFVEYSGANVLTF
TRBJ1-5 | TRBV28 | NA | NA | TGTGCCAGCAGTTCTCCATGGGACCAGAATCAGCCCCAGCATTTT | CASSSPWDQNQPQHF
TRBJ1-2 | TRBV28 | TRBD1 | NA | TGTGCCACCCGACAGGGGGGCGGCTACACCTTC | CATRQGGGYTF
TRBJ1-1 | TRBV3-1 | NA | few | TGTGCCAGCAGCCAAGGAGTTTCGGGGAGGGGCACTGAAGCTTTCTTT | CASSQGVSGRGTEAFF
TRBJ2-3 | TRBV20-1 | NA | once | TGCAGTGCTAGAGCCCAGGATGGTGTCGCTACGCAGTATTTT | CSARAQDGVATQYF
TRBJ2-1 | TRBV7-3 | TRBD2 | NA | TGTGCCAGCAGCGCCTCTAGCGGGAGCGGGTACAATGAGCAGTTCTTC | CASSASSGSGYNEQFF
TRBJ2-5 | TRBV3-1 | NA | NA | TGTGCCAGCAGCACAAGGCCAATCAATGAGCAGTACTTC | CASSTRPINEQYF
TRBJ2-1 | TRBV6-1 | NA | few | TGTGCCAGCAGTGTATTCAGATACAATGAGCAGTTCTTC | CASSVFRYNEQFF